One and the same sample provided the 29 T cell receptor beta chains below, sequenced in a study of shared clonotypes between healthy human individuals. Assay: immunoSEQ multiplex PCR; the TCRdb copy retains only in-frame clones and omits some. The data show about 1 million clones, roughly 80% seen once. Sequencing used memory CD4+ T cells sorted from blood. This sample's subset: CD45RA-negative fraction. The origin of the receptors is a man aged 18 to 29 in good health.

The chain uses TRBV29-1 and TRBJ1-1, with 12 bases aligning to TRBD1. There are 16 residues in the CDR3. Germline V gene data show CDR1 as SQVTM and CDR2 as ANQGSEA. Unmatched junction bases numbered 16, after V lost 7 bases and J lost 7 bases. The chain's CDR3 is CSGGNPGQGALVEAFF. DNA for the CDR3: TGCAGCGGGGGAAATCCGGGACAGGGGGCTTTGGTTGAAGCTTTCTTT.

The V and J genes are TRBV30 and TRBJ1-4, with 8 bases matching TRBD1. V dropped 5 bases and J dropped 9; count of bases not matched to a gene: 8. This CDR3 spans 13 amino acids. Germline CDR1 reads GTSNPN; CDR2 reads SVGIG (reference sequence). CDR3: CAWDLDRGQKLFF. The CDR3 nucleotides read TGTGCCTGGGACCTTGACAGGGGCCAAAAACTGTTTTTT.

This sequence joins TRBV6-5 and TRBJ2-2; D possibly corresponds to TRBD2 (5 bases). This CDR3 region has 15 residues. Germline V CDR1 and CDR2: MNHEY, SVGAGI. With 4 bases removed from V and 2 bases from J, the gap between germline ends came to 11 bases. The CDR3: CASSFSGLNTGELFF. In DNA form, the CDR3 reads TGTGCCAGCAGTTTCTCCGGACTTAACACCGGGGAGCTGTTTTTT.

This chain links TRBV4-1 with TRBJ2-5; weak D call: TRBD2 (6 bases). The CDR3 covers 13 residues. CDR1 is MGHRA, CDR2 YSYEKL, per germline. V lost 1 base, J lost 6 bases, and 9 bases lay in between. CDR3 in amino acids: CASSQVGGQTQYF. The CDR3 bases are TGCGCCAGCAGCCAAGTCGGGGGACAGACCCAGTACTTC.

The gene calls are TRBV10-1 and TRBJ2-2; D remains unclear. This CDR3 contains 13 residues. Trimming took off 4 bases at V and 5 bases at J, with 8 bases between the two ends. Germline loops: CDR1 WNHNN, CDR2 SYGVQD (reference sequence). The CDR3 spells CASSAAQTGELFF. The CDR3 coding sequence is TGCGCCAGCAGTGCGGCCCAAACCGGGGAGCTGTTTTTT.

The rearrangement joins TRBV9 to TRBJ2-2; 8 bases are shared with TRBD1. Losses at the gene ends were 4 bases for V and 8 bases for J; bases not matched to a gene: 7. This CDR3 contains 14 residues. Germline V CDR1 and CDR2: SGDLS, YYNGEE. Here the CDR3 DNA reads TGTGCCAGCAGCTCGCAGGGGGCGGGTGGGGAGCTGTTTTTT. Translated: CASSSQGAGGELFF. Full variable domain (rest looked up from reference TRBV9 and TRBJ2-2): DSGVTQTPKHLITATGQRVTLRCSPRSGDLSVYWYQQSLDQGLQFLIQYYNGEERAKGNILERFSAQQFPDLHSELNLSSLELGDSALYFCASSSQGAGGELFFGEGSRLTVL.

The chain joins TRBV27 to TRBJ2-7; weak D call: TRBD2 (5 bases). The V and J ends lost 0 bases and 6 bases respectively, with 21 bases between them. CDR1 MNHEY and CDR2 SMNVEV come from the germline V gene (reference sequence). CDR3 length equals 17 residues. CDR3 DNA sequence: TGTGCCAGCAGTTTATCTCTCGAATTGAGGGTACCCCTCGAGCAGTACTTC. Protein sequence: CASSLSLELRVPLEQYF.

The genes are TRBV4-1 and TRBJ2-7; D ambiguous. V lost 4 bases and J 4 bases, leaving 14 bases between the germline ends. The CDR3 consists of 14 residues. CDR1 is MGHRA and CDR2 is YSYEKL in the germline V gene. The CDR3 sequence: CASSPESNYYEQYF. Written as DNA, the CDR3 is TGCGCCAGCAGCCCAGAAAGTAATTATTACGAGCAGTACTTC.

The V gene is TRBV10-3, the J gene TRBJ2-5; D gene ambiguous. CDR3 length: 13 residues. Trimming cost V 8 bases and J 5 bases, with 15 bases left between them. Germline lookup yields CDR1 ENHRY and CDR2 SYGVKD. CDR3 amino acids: CAIAAPAAETQYF. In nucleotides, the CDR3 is TGTGCCATCGCGGCCCCGGCGGCGGAGACCCAGTACTTC.

CDR3 protein: CAWTQEGRQETQYF. The CDR3 nucleotides read TGTGCCTGGACCCAGGAGGGCAGGCAAGAGACCCAGTACTTC. The chain carries TRBV30 and TRBJ2-5, with D possibly matching TRBD2 (6 bases). Germline V lookup: CDR1 GTSNPN, CDR2 SVGIG (reference sequence). The V end lost 4 bases, the J end lost 2 bases, and 14 bases lay between the germline ends. The CDR3 contains 14 residues.

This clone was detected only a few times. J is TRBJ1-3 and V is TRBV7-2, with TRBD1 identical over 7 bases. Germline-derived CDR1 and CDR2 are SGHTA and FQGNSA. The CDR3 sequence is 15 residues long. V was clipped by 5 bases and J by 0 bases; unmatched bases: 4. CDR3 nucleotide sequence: TGTGCCAGCAGCCGGGGGACAGCCTCTGGAAACACCATATATTTT. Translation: CASSRGTASGNTIYF.

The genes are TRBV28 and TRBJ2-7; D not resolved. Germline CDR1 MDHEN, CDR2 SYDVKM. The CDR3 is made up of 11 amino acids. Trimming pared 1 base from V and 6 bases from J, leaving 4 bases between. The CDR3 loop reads CASSLLGEQYF. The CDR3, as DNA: TGTGCCAGCAGTTTATTGGGCGAGCAGTACTTC.

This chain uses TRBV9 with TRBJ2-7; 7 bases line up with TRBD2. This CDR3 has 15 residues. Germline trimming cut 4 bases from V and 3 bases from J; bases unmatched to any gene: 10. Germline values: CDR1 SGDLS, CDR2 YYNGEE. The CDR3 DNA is TGTGCCAGCAGCCCGGGGCGGCTAGCGGACTACGAGCAGTACTTC. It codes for CASSPGRLADYEQYF.

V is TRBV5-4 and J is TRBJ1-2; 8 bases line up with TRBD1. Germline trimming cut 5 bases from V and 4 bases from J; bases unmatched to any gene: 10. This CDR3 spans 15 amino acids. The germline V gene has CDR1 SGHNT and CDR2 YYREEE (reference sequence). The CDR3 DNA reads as TGTGCCAGCAGTTTAAACGCCGGGACAGGCTATGGCTACACCTTC. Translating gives CASSLNAGTGYGYTF. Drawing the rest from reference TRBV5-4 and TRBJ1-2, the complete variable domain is ETGVTQSPTHLIKTRGQQVTLRCSSQSGHNTVSWYQQALGQGPQFIFQYYREEENGRGNFPPRFSGLQFPNYSSELNVNALELDDSALYLCASSLNAGTGYGYTFGSGTRLTVV.

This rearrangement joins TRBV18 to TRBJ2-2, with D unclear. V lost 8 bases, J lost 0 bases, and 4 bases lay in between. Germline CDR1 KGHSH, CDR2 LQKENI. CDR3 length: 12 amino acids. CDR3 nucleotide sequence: TGTGCCAGCGACTCGAACACCGGGGAGCTGTTTTTT. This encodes CASDSNTGELFF.

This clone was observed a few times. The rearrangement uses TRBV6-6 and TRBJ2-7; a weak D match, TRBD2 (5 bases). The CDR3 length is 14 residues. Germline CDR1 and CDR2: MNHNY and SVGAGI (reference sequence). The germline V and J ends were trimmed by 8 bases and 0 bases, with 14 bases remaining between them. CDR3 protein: CASSPRAPSYEQYF. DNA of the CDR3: TGTGCCAGCTCCCCGAGGGCCCCCTCCTACGAGCAGTACTTC.

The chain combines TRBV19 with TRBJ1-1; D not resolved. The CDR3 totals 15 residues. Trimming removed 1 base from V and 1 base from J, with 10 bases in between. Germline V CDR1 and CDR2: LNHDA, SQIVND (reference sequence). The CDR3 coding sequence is TGTGCCAGTAGTATAGGGCGGCCGGGGAACACTGAAGCTTTCTTT. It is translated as CASSIGRPGNTEAFF.

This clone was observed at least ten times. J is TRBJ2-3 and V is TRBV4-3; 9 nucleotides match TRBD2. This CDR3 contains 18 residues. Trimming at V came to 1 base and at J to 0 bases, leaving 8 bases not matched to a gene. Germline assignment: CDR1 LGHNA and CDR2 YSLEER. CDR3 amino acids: CASSQGPSTSGSTDTQYF. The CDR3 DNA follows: TGCGCCAGCAGCCAAGGCCCCTCGACTAGCGGAAGCACAGATACGCAGTATTTT.

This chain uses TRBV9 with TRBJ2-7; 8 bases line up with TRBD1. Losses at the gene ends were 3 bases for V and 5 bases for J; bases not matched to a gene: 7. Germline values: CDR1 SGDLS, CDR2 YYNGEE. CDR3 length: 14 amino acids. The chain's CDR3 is CASSGWQGANEQYF. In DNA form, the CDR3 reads TGTGCCAGCAGCGGATGGCAGGGGGCAAACGAGCAGTACTTC. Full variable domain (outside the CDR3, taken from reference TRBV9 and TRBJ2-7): DSGVTQTPKHLITATGQRVTLRCSPRSGDLSVYWYQQSLDQGLQFLIQYYNGEERAKGNILERFSAQQFPDLHSELNLSSLELGDSALYFCASSGWQGANEQYFGPGTRLTVT.

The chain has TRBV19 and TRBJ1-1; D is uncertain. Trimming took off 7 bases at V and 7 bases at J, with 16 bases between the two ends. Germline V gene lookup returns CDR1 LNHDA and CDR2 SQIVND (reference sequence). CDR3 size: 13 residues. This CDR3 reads CASNGRTGGEAFF. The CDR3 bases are TGTGCCAGTAACGGACGGACTGGCGGTGAAGCTTTCTTT.

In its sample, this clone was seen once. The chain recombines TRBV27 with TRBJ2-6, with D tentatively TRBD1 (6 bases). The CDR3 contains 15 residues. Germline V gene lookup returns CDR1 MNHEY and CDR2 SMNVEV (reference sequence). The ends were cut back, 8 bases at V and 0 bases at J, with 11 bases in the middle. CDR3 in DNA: TGTGCCAGCGGCAAACAGGGCTCTGGGGCCAACGTCCTGACTTTC. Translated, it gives CASGKQGSGANVLTF.

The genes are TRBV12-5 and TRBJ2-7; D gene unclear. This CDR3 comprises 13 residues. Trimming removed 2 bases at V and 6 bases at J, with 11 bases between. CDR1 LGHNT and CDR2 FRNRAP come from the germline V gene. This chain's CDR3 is CASGLTSTGEQYF. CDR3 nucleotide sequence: TGTGCTAGTGGTTTGACTTCTACTGGCGAGCAGTACTTC. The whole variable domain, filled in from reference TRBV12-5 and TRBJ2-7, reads DARVTQTPRHKVTEMGQEVTMRCQPILGHNTVFWYRQTMMQGLELLAYFRNRAPLDDSGMPKDRFSAEMPDATLATLKIQPSEPRDSAVYFCASGLTSTGEQYFGPGTRLTVT.

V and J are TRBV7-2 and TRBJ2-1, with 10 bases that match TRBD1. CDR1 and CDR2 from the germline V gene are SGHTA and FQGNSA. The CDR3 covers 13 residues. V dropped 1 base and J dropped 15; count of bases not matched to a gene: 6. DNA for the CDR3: TGTGCCAGCAGCTTAGGACGGGACAGGGGTCTGTTCTTC. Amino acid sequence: CASSLGRDRGLFF.

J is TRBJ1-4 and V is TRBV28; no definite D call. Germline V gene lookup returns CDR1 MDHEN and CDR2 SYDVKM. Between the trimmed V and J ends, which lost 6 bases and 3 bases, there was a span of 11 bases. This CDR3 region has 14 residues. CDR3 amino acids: CASSLPLSNEKLFF. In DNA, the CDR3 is TGTGCCAGCAGCCTTCCGTTGTCTAATGAAAAACTGTTTTTT.

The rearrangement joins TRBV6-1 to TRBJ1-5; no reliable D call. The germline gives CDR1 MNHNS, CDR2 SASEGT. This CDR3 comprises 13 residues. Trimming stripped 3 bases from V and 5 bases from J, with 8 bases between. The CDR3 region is CASSDPGHQPQHF. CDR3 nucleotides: TGTGCCAGCAGTGATCCGGGCCATCAGCCCCAGCATTTT.

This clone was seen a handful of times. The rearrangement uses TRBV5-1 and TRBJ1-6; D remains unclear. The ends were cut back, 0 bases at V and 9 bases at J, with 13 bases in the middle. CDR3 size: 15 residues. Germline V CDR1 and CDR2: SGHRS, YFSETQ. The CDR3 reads CASSLDNPWVSPLHF. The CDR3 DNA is TGCGCCAGCAGCTTGGACAACCCGTGGGTTTCACCCCTCCACTTT.

The CDR3 DNA is TGTGCCAGCAGCGTACGTCCCAATAATTCACCCCTCCACTTT. Residues: CASSVRPNNSPLHF. V gene TRBV9 combines with J gene TRBJ1-6, with D unresolved. The CDR3 contains 14 residues. CDR1 and CDR2 from the germline V gene are SGDLS and YYNGEE. V was cut by 1 base and J by 5 bases, with 7 bases left in between.

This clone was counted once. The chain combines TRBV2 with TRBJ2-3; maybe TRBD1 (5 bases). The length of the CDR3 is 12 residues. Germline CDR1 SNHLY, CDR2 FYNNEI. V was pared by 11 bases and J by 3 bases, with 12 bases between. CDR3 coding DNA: TGTGCCGGGGCGGTTTCAACAGATACGCAGTATTTT. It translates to CAGAVSTDTQYF.

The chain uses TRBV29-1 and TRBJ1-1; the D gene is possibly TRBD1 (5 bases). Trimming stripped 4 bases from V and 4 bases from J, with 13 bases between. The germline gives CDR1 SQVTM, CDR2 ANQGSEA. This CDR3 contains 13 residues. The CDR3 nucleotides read TGCAGCGTTGTCCAGGGATTGATCACTGAAGCTTTCTTT. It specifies CSVVQGLITEAFF. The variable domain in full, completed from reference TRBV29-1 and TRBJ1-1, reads SAVISQKPSRDICQRGTSLTIQCQVDSQVTMMFWYRQQPGQSLTLIATANQGSEATYESGFVIDKFPISRPNLTFSTLTVSNMSPEDSSIYLCSVVQGLITEAFFGQGTRLTVV.